This T cell receptor beta chain was documented in a study of blood T cells in healthy people across ages. The draw of peripheral blood yielded roughly 9.4 milliliters from each donor. PBMCs numbering at least 6.5 million were isolated per sample. This clonotype was detected a few times. Its specificity is unknown. It was with a sample-barcoded 5' primer and a J-beta primer mix that a second PCR of about 7 to 12 cycles was run. Each CDR3 protein is one row after TCRdb ran MiXCR on the 5' RACE reads. The sample yields 1.5 million to 1.8 million distinct CDR3 sequences, less than 45% seen once. This CDR3 is 14 amino acids long. The V end lost 5 bases, the J end lost 3 bases, and 12 bases lay between the germline ends. Whole-study findings and limits: Greater diversity and more naive CD4+ cells were seen in long-lived donors than in aged donors. Per million T cells, TCR beta diversity dropped about linearly as age rose.

The chain uses TRBV12-3 or TRBV12-4 and TRBJ2-3; no clear D gene. The TCR sequence derives from a woman younger than 30 in good health. Sequencing input: blood. The CDR3 spells CASSPKQTTDTQYF. The CDR3 DNA is TGTGCCAGCAGTCCGAAGCAGACGACAGATACGCAGTATTTT.